The T cell receptor (beta chain) described here comes from a study of blood T cell repertoires in COVID-19. As for the study in general: COVID-19 samples, acute and convalescent, were from the United States, Italy and Spain.

Trimming removed 6 bases at V and 1 base at J, with 10 bases between. There are 13 residues in the CDR3. Per the germline V gene, CDR1 is SEHNR and CDR2 is FQNEAQ (reference sequence). This table comes from immunoSEQ multiplex PCR, and its TCRdb copy is limited to in-frame clones, with some not included. The sample records around 300,000 clones, 88% being singletons. The receptor was derived from a woman aged 30 to 39 with COVID-19, enrolled during active disease. This chain connects TRBV7-9 to TRBJ2-7; D might be TRBD2 (6 bases). Input material: peripheral blood. The CDR3 region has the DNA TGTGCCAGCAGGCCGGGACTTTCCTACGAGCAGTACTTC. It encodes CASRPGLSYEQYF.